These 20 T cell receptor beta chains share one sample of origin, sequenced in a study of shared clonotypes between healthy human individuals (dated by TCRdb to the early 2020s). Library creation used the immunoSEQ multiplex PCR assay. TCRdb stores this immuneACCESS table with in-frame sequences only. Part of the clones is absent; in the studies checked, under half of the shortfall reflects unresolved V genes, and no reason is known for the rest. The sample contains more than 1,200,000 clones, approximately 98.5% of them found a single time. Of the sample, about 0.4% falls within the top ten clones. Source material: naive CD4+ T cells sorted from blood. This specimen's cell subset or site label, per the study, means: CD45RA+ positively selected. These TCRs come from a man aged 25 to 40 in good health.

The chain has TRBV7-9 and TRBJ2-1, with a weak D call TRBD2 (6 bases). Germline lookup yields CDR1 SEHNR and CDR2 FQNEAQ (reference sequence). With 3 bases removed from V and 0 bases from J, the gap between germline ends came to 15 bases. The CDR3 has 17 residues. The CDR3 spells CASSLGRGSGSYNEQFF. In DNA, the CDR3 is TGTGCCAGCAGCTTGGGAAGGGGTAGCGGCTCCTACAATGAGCAGTTCTTC. Full variable domain (missing parts from reference TRBV7-9 and TRBJ2-1): DTGVSQNPRHKITKRGQNVTFRCDPISEHNRLYWYRQTLGQGPEFLTYFQNEAQLEKSRLLSDRFSAERPKGSFSTLEIQRTEQGDSAMYLCASSLGRGSGSYNEQFFGPGTRLTVL.

The V and J genes are TRBV19 and TRBJ2-7; 13 positions agree with TRBD2. The CDR3 is 14 residues long. Trimming at V came to 6 bases and at J to 6 bases, leaving 5 bases not matched to a gene. Germline V gene lookup returns CDR1 LNHDA and CDR2 SQIVND (reference sequence). CDR3: CASSSGTSGIEQYF. As DNA, the CDR3 is TGTGCCAGTAGCTCCGGGACTAGCGGGATCGAGCAGTACTTC.

As to this clone: The same CDR3 also results from other DNA sequences found in this sample. The V and J genes are TRBV7-2 and TRBJ2-5, with TRBD2 matching 9 bases. J gave up 5 bases and V 3 bases, and 4 bases lay outside the gene matches. The CDR3 has 14 amino acids. CDR1 and CDR2 (germline): SGHTA, FQGNSA. CDR3 sequence: CASSFSGSGETQYF. CDR3 nucleotides: TGTGCCAGCAGCTTTAGCGGGAGCGGGGAGACCCAGTACTTC.

The chain couples TRBV28 to TRBJ2-1; D may be TRBD1 (6 bases). Germline lookup yields CDR1 MDHEN and CDR2 SYDVKM. The CDR3 spans 16 residues. Deletions cut 6 bases from V and 0 bases from J, with 15 bases between. The CDR3 is CASRSTRTASYNEQFF. The CDR3 bases are TGTGCCAGCAGATCCACCCGGACAGCCTCCTACAATGAGCAGTTCTTC.

The rearrangement links TRBV18 to TRBJ2-7; tentatively, D is TRBD1 (5 bases). V was pared by 6 bases and J by 0 bases, with 21 bases between. The CDR3 runs 17 residues. Germline CDR1 KGHSH, CDR2 LQKENI. CDR3 bases: TGTGCCAGCTCTGTTGGGGTTAACAGGTTAAGCTCCTACGAGCAGTACTTC. It yields the protein CASSVGVNRLSSYEQYF.

This clone was detected only once. The chain carries TRBV12-5 and TRBJ2-1; D is unresolved. Germline V gene lookup returns CDR1 LGHNT and CDR2 FRNRAP. The length of the CDR3 is 15 residues. V lost 5 bases to trimming and J lost 4 bases, with 15 bases between them. The CDR3 DNA follows: TGTGCTAGTGGTCTTGCGGACGCCTCGTACAATGAGCAGTTCTTC. Translating it yields CASGLADASYNEQFF.

The chain employs TRBV7-2 and TRBJ2-1, with D tentatively TRBD1 or TRBD2 (5 bases each). V lost 0 bases to trimming and J lost 10 bases, with 7 bases between them. The CDR3 is 12 amino acids. Germline assignment: CDR1 SGHTA and CDR2 FQGNSA. The DNA of the CDR3 is TGTGCCAGCAGCTTAGCGGGACGAGAGCAGTTCTTC. This translates into CASSLAGREQFF.

The V gene is TRBV4-2, the J gene TRBJ2-1, with 8 bases fitting TRBD2. V lost 5 bases, J lost 1 base, and 4 bases stayed unmatched. Germline CDR1 reads LGHNA; CDR2 reads YNFKEQ. The CDR3 totals 15 residues. CDR3 sequence: CASSYVAGSYNEQFF. The DNA of the CDR3 is TGTGCCAGCAGCTATGTAGCGGGATCCTACAATGAGCAGTTCTTC.

This rearrangement joins TRBV29-1 to TRBJ2-5; the D call may be TRBD1 or TRBD2 (5 bases each). The CDR3 length is 12 residues. V dropped 7 bases and J dropped 2 bases, with 11 bases sitting between them. The germline V gene has CDR1 SQVTM and CDR2 ANQGSEA. The DNA for the CDR3 is TGCAGCGCTTACAGGAGGCAAGAGACCCAGTACTTC. This encodes CSAYRRQETQYF.

V is TRBV5-1 and J is TRBJ1-3, with 8 positions matching TRBD1. Germline CDR1 and CDR2: SGHRS and YFSETQ. Trimming took 4 bases from V and 0 from J; bases not matched to a gene: 6. The CDR3 has 16 amino acids. The CDR3 DNA reads TGCGCCAGCAGCCTACCCGGGACAGGCTCTGGAAACACCATATATTTT. As protein: CASSLPGTGSGNTIYF.

The CDR3 DNA sequence: TGTGCCAGCTTAAGTACGGGGGGGGCCTACAATGAGCAGTTCTTC. Translation: CASLSTGGAYNEQFF. The chain uses TRBV2 and TRBJ2-1, with 8 nucleotides matching TRBD2. Germline V gene sequence: CDR1 SNHLY, CDR2 FYNNEI. The CDR3 is 15 amino acids. V lost 8 bases, J lost 2 bases, and 8 bases stayed unmatched.

The gene calls are TRBV28 and TRBJ2-2, with 9 positions matching TRBD1. This CDR3 has 18 amino acids. With 5 bases clipped from V and 0 bases from J, the junction kept 10 bases outside the gene matches. Germline-derived CDR1 and CDR2 are MDHEN and SYDVKM. As DNA, the CDR3 is TGTGCCAGCAGTCAACCGCCGGGACAGGGAGCGAACACCGGGGAGCTGTTTTTT. It is translated as CASSQPPGQGANTGELFF.

This CDR3 is CSGSDRGHYEQYF. The CDR3, as DNA: TGCAGCGGATCAGACAGGGGGCACTACGAGCAGTACTTC. This rearrangement joins TRBV29-1 to TRBJ2-7; TRBD1 agrees at 10 bases. This CDR3 is 13 amino acids long. Losses at the gene ends were 7 bases for V and 3 bases for J; bases not matched to a gene: 6. CDR1 SQVTM and CDR2 ANQGSEA come from the germline V gene.

This clone was detected once. The CDR3 coding sequence is TGTGCCAGCAGCGTAGACCCTGGACGAGGTGAAAAACTGTTTTTT. This sequence encodes CASSVDPGRGEKLFF. This chain joins TRBV9 and TRBJ1-4; unclear D gene. Trimming shortened V by 0 bases and J by 7 bases, and 13 bases separated the two germline ends. The CDR3 consists of 15 residues. The germline CDR1 and CDR2 sequences are SGDLS and YYNGEE.

The rearrangement links TRBV11-2 to TRBJ2-1, with 7 positions matching TRBD1. Trimming removed 1 base from V and 12 bases from J; junction bases left unmatched: 9. The CDR3 totals 14 residues. Germline V CDR1 and CDR2: SGHAT, FQNNGV. In DNA form, the CDR3 reads TGTGCCAGCAGCTTAGCCGCTACAGCAGGGGGGCAGTTCTTC. It is translated as CASSLAATAGGQFF.

The V call is TRBV11-2, the J call TRBJ2-3, with TRBD2 identical over 7 bases. V gave up 5 bases and J gave up 3 bases; unmatched junction bases: 8. CDR1 is SGHAT, CDR2 FQNNGV, per germline. The CDR3 is made up of 15 amino acids. The CDR3 DNA follows: TGTGCCAGCAGCCTCTGGGGGGGGGTGACAGATACGCAGTATTTT. This codes for CASSLWGGVTDTQYF.

The chain uses TRBV14 and TRBJ2-7; D call uncertain. V lost 0 bases to trimming and J lost 7 bases, with 16 bases between them. CDR1 is SGHDN and CDR2 is FVKESK in the germline V gene. This CDR3 is 15 amino acids long. The CDR3 DNA reads TGTGCCAGCAGCCAAGATCTCGGCCGAGGAAAAGAGCAGTACTTC. This codes for CASSQDLGRGKEQYF.

The sample holds one count of this clone. CDR3 loop: CASSTFRGEVGETQYF. Written as DNA, the CDR3 is TGTGCCAGCAGCACCTTCAGGGGGGAGGTCGGAGAGACCCAGTACTTC. The chain couples TRBV11-2 to TRBJ2-5; tentatively, D is TRBD1 (7 bases). This CDR3 is 16 amino acids long. Germline loops: CDR1 SGHAT, CDR2 FQNNGV. Trimming removed 5 bases at V and 4 bases at J, with 20 bases between.

The V and J genes are TRBV9 and TRBJ2-3; 8 bases match TRBD2. The CDR3 is made up of 15 amino acids. Trimming took 1 base from V and 5 from J; bases not matched to a gene: 6. The germline V gene encodes CDR1 SGDLS and CDR2 YYNGEE. The CDR3 loop is CASSVLSGSRDTQYF. DNA for the CDR3: TGTGCCAGCAGCGTATTAAGCGGGAGTAGAGATACGCAGTATTTT.

The V gene is TRBV20-1, the J gene TRBJ2-5; the D gene is possibly TRBD1 (6 bases). The V gene lost 3 bases and the J gene lost 13 bases, with 15 bases spanning the gap. Per germline, CDR1 DFQATT and CDR2 SNEGSKA (reference sequence). This CDR3 has 11 residues. The DNA of the CDR3 is TGCAGTGCTAGGACAGGACCCCTTTCGTACTTC. It yields the protein CSARTGPLSYF.